These 2 T cell receptor beta chains were sequenced from one sample in a study of cytomegalovirus exposure and HLA in healthy donors. TCRdb keeps only in-frame clones here, not all; method: immunoSEQ multiplex PCR. The sample includes over 70,000 clones, about 90% of them seen just once. The sample consisted of PBMCs. The receptors come from a woman younger than 35 in good health and CMV-seropositive.

The gene calls are TRBV6-6 and TRBJ1-1; the D is unclear. CDR3 length: 12 residues. The germline gives CDR1 MNHNY, CDR2 SVGAGI (reference sequence). Trimming stripped 4 bases from V and 5 bases from J, with 8 bases between. For the CDR3, the DNA is TGTGCCAGCAGTTGGATGAGGACTGAAGCTTTCTTT. Its protein product is CASSWMRTEAFF.

V is TRBV11-2 and J is TRBJ2-3, with D possibly matching TRBD2 (6 bases). Germline values: CDR1 SGHAT, CDR2 FQNNGV. The CDR3 sequence is 15 residues long. The ends were cut back, 1 base at V and 1 base at J, with 9 bases in the middle. The CDR3 sequence: CASSLVPGGTDTQYF. CDR3 nucleotides: TGTGCCAGCAGCTTAGTACCGGGGGGCACAGATACGCAGTATTTT.